A selection of T cell receptor beta chains follows, all from one sample in a study of T cell responses to AZD1222 COVID-19 vaccine. Libraries were prepared by immunoSEQ multiplex PCR; TCRdb keeps only in-frame clonotypes and omits some of them. The data hold over 100,000 clones, with about 87% observed a single time. Source: peripheral blood, taken 28 days after the second AZD1222 dose. These TCRs come from an adult who received the AZD1222 COVID-19 vaccine. CDR3s include the opening cysteine and the closing phenylalanine or tryptophan. Fields, in order: V gene, D gene, clone size, J gene, CDR3 length, CDR3 DNA, CDR3 protein. The D gene is left open where the match is weak. Clone size is shown for a subset of rows, as once, few, many or a class of expanded clone.

TRBV24-1	-	-	TRBJ1-4	18	TGTGCCACCAGTGATTCCCCAGGGTTAGAGGCAACTAATGAAAAACTGTTTTTT	CATSDSPGLEATNEKLFF
TRBV7-9	-	few	TRBJ1-2	14	TGTGCCAGCAGCTTAGCGCAGTCTAACTATGGCTACACCTTC	CASSLAQSNYGYTF
TRBV11-1	-	-	TRBJ1-3	14	TGTGCCAGCAGCTCAGAGAGACCTGGAAACACCATATATTTT	CASSSERPGNTIYF
TRBV7-9	-	few	TRBJ2-1	16	TGTGCCAGCACCTCACGACAGGCCTCCTCCTACAATGAGCAGTTCTTC	CASTSRQASSYNEQFF
TRBV5-1	-	-	TRBJ1-1	13	TGCGCCAGCAGCTTTACAGATAACACTGAAGCTTTCTTT	CASSFTDNTEAFF
TRBV9	TRBD2	few	TRBJ2-1	15	TGTGCCAGCAGCGTAGATCACGGGAGGGCGAATGAGCAGTTCTTC	CASSVDHGRANEQFF
TRBV9	-	-	TRBJ1-1	15	TGTGCCAGCAGCGTAGCGGCAGGGCTGAACACTGAAGCTTTCTTT	CASSVAAGLNTEAFF
TRBV28	TRBD1	-	TRBJ1-4	14	TGTGCCAGCAGTTCCCCGGACAGGCCTGAAAAACTGTTTTTT	CASSSPDRPEKLFF
TRBV30	TRBD1	-	TRBJ2-5	13	TGTGCCTGGAGTCGACAGGGCCAAGAGACCCAGTACTTC	CAWSRQGQETQYF
TRBV12-3/TRBV12-4	-	few	TRBJ2-7	11	TGTGCCAGCAGTGGACCGGGACAAGTCTCCTTC	CASSGPGQVSF
TRBV7-2	-	-	TRBJ2-2	15	TGTGCCAGCAGCTTAGGCGGGTGGGGAACCGGGGAGCTGTTTTTT	CASSLGGWGTGELFF
TRBV3-1/TRBV3-2	-	once	TRBJ1-1	16	TGTGCCAGCAGCCAAGAGCTAACAGTAGGGAACACTGAAGCTTTCTTT	CASSQELTVGNTEAFF
TRBV3-1/TRBV3-2	-	-	TRBJ1-2	13	TGTGCCAGCAGCCCCTCTTTGGGGCAAGGCTACACCTTC	CASSPSLGQGYTF
TRBV30	TRBD2	-	TRBJ2-7	14	TGTGCCTCCCGGACTAGCGGGAGATTCGACGAGCAGTACTTC	CASRTSGRFDEQYF
TRBV24-1	-	-	TRBJ2-1	15	TGTGCCACCAGTGACGTGACTAGGTTTGAAAATGAGCAGTTCTTC	CATSDVTRFENEQFF
TRBV29-1	-	-	TRBJ1-2	13	TGCAGCGTGGTACCCTACGGGCTGGATGGCTACACCTTC	CSVVPYGLDGYTF
TRBV7-9	TRBD2	-	TRBJ2-3	17	TGTGCCAGCAGCTTAGCGACTAGCGGGGGGCCCACAGATACGCAGTATTTT	CASSLATSGGPTDTQYF
TRBV29-1	-	-	TRBJ2-7	12	TGCAGCGTTGATGGACCAGGATGGGAGCAGTACTTC	CSVDGPGWEQYF
TRBV5-1	-	-	TRBJ2-2	16	TGCGCCAGCAGCTTGGCGGACAGAGTTCCGACCGGGGAGCTGTTTTTT	CASSLADRVPTGELFF
TRBV11-2	-	-	TRBJ1-1	17	TGTGCCAGCAGCCAACCGTGGACAGAACCTTCCAACACTGAAGCTTTCTTT	CASSQPWTEPSNTEAFF
TRBV5-8	-	-	TRBJ1-5	16	TGTGCCAGCAGCTTGTTAGGAGCTTATAGCAATCAGCCCCAGCATTTT	CASSLLGAYSNQPQHF
TRBV12-3/TRBV12-4	-	-	TRBJ1-4	12	TGTGCCAGCAGTTGGATGGGTGAAAAACTGTTTTTT	CASSWMGEKLFF
TRBV28	-	-	TRBJ1-1	14	TGTGCCAGCAGGAGGGTGAAAATGAACACTGAAGCTTTCTTT	CASRRVKMNTEAFF
TRBV7-2	-	-	TRBJ2-1	14	TGTGCCAGCAGGTCCCCTGGGTCCTACAATGAGCAGTTCTTC	CASRSPGSYNEQFF
TRBV10-3	-	-	TRBJ1-1	14	TGTGCCATCAGTGAGTCGAGGGGGTACACTGAAGCTTTCTTT	CAISESRGYTEAFF
TRBV7-9	-	-	TRBJ1-4	10	TGTGCCAGCAGCCGGGAAAAACTGTTTTTT	CASSREKLFF
TRBV5-4	-	-	TRBJ1-6	12	TGTGCCAGCAGCACAGACCCATCGGCCCTCCACTTT	CASSTDPSALHF
TRBV7-2	-	few	TRBJ2-7	13	TGTGCCAGCAGCTTAGCCCTCGACTGGGAGCAGTACTTC	CASSLALDWEQYF